This T cell receptor (beta chain) originates from a study of T cell responses to AZD1222 COVID-19 vaccine. Broader study findings: Spike-spanning, vaccine-associated CD4 TCRs were dominant at 160-218 and 743-854. Most donors were white British, females outnumbered males, and clonal diversity was possibly underestimated. None of the repertoires were sampled until the peak T cell response had passed.

Details on this clone: Its specificity is unknown.

The CDR3 sequence is 14 residues long. The ends were cut back, 1 base at V and 5 bases at J, with 12 bases in the middle. CDR1 and CDR2 from the germline V gene are MNHEY and SMNVEV (reference sequence). The protocol was immunoSEQ multiplex PCR, while the TCRdb copy is restricted to in-frame clones and leaves out a portion. This sample has about 48,000 clones, with just over 85% found just once. Sequencing used peripheral blood, obtained 28 days after the second AZD1222 dose. The sequence was obtained from an adult who received the AZD1222 COVID-19 vaccine. The chain couples TRBV27 to TRBJ2-7; D is ambiguous. The CDR3 bases are TGTGCCAGCAGTTTATTTTCCGGGTGGGACGAGCAGTACTTC. Amino acids: CASSLFSGWDEQYF.